A single sample is the source of the 11 T cell receptor beta chains below, sequenced in a study of shared clonotypes between healthy human individuals. Some clones are missing from TCRdb's copy, which holds only in-frame ones; the method was immunoSEQ multiplex PCR. The table records about 1 million clones, about three quarters of them present only once. Sequencing was performed on memory CD4+ T cells sorted from blood. The subset: CD45RA-negative fraction. Receptors originate from a man aged 18 to 29 in good health.

This clone showed up just once. J is TRBJ1-4 and V is TRBV18, with D unresolved. Trimming shortened V by 6 bases and J by 8 bases, and 13 bases separated the two germline ends. This CDR3 is built from 13 residues. CDR1 is KGHSH, CDR2 LQKENI, per germline. CDR3 residues: CASSTLSGEKLFF. CDR3 coding DNA: TGTGCCAGCTCTACACTATCAGGCGAAAAACTGTTTTTT.

The J gene is TRBJ2-7, the V gene TRBV5-4, with a tentative D call TRBD2 (7 bases). The CDR3 spans 15 residues. V was pared by 7 bases and J by 0 bases, with 17 bases between. CDR1 SGHNT and CDR2 YYREEE come from the germline V gene (reference sequence). The chain's CDR3 is CASGRGGGSSYEQYF. The CDR3 DNA is TGTGCCAGCGGACGCGGGGGCGGGAGCTCCTACGAGCAGTACTTC.

The chain uses TRBV28 and TRBJ1-2; a weak D match, TRBD1 (5 bases). V lost 9 bases and J lost 10, with 18 bases in between. Germline V CDR1 and CDR2: MDHEN, SYDVKM. This CDR3 region has 12 residues. CDR3 sequence: CASNGGTVSYTF. DNA for the CDR3: TGTGCCAGTAATGGGGGTACCGTCTCCTACACCTTC.

The rearrangement joins TRBV27 to TRBJ2-5; a possible D gene is TRBD1 (5 bases). Per germline, CDR1 MNHEY and CDR2 SMNVEV (reference sequence). Trimming left V 0 bases short and J 3 bases short, with 17 bases between. The CDR3 spans 17 residues. This CDR3 is CASSLSGWQGREETQYF. The DNA of the CDR3 is TGTGCCAGCAGTTTATCAGGTTGGCAGGGTAGAGAAGAGACCCAGTACTTC.

This clone was found many times. The chain recombines TRBV5-8 with TRBJ2-6; D gene ambiguous. This CDR3 has 15 residues. Trimming pared 2 bases from V and 0 bases from J, leaving 6 bases between. CDR1 and CDR2 (germline): SGHTS, YDEGEE. CDR3 DNA: TGTGCCAGCAGCTTCCGTGGCTCTGGGGCCAACGTCCTGACTTTC. This translates into CASSFRGSGANVLTF.

This rearrangement joins TRBV28 to TRBJ1-1, with D hard to call. This CDR3 has 15 residues. Germline assignment: CDR1 MDHEN and CDR2 SYDVKM. Trimming removed 2 bases at V and 1 base at J, with 11 bases between. CDR3 nucleotides: TGTGCCAGCAGTTTAGTTGCGTTGGGGAACACTGAAGCTTTCTTT. This gives the protein CASSLVALGNTEAFF.

The chain couples TRBV25-1 to TRBJ1-3; D might be TRBD1 (5 bases). Trimming took 0 bases from V and 1 from J, leaving 7 bases between them. Germline V CDR1 and CDR2: MGHDK, SYGVNS. This CDR3 is built from 15 residues. The CDR3 bases are TGTGCCAGCAGTGAATATGGGGGGTCTGGAAACACCATATATTTT. It specifies CASSEYGGSGNTIYF.

The J gene is TRBJ2-7, the V gene TRBV2; 8 nucleotides match TRBD2. CDR3 size: 15 residues. CDR1 is SNHLY and CDR2 is FYNNEI in the germline V gene. Unmatched junction bases numbered 11, after V lost 5 bases and J lost 5 bases. CDR3 protein: CASSPRAGGYDEQYF. CDR3 nucleotide sequence: TGTGCCAGCAGTCCGAGGGCGGGGGGCTACGACGAGCAGTACTTC. Based on the CDR3 plus reference TRBV2 and TRBJ2-7, the full variable domain is EPEVTQTPSHQVTQMGQEVILRCVPISNHLYFYWYRQILGQKVEFLVSFYNNEISEKSEIFDDQFSVERPDGSNFTLKIRSTKLEDSAMYFCASSPRAGGYDEQYFGPGTRLTVT.

This chain links TRBV28 with TRBJ2-6; D is unresolved. Trimming removed 3 bases at V and 0 bases at J, with 6 bases between. Germline CDR1 MDHEN, CDR2 SYDVKM. There are 15 residues in the CDR3. The CDR3 protein is CASSFAGSGANVLTF. The CDR3 bases are TGTGCCAGCAGTTTTGCCGGCTCTGGGGCCAACGTCCTGACTTTC.

The chain links TRBV6-6 to TRBJ2-3; D is ambiguous. The CDR3 sequence is 14 residues long. With 5 bases removed from V and 3 bases from J, the gap between germline ends came to 12 bases. Germline V CDR1 and CDR2: MNHNY, SVGAGI (reference sequence). The CDR3 sequence: CASSRQEVTDTQYF. CDR3 coding DNA: TGTGCCAGCAGTAGACAAGAGGTAACAGATACGCAGTATTTT.

The gene calls are TRBV18 and TRBJ1-1; D is possibly TRBD1 (6 bases). V dropped 3 bases and J dropped 5 bases, with 16 bases sitting between them. This CDR3 contains 15 residues. In germline, CDR1 is KGHSH, CDR2 LQKENI. Here the CDR3 reads CASSPEQGPGTEAFF. CDR3 in DNA: TGTGCCAGCTCACCCGAACAGGGTCCGGGTACTGAAGCTTTCTTT.